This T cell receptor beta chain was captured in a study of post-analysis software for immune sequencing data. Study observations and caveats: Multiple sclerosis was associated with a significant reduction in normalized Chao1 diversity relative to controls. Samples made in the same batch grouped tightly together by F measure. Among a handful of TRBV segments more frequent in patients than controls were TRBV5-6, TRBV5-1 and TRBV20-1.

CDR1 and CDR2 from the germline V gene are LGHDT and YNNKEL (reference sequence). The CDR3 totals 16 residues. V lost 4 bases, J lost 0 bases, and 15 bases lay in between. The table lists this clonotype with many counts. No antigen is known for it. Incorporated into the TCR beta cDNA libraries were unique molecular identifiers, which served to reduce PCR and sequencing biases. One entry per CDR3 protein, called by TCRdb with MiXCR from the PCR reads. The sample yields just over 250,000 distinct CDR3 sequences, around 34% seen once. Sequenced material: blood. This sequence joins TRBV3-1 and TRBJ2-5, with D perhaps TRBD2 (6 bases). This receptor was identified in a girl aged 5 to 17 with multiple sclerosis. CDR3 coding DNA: TGTGCCAGCAGCCCCCCCCGGGGGATGAACCAAGAGACCCAGTACTTC. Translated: CASSPPRGMNQETQYF.